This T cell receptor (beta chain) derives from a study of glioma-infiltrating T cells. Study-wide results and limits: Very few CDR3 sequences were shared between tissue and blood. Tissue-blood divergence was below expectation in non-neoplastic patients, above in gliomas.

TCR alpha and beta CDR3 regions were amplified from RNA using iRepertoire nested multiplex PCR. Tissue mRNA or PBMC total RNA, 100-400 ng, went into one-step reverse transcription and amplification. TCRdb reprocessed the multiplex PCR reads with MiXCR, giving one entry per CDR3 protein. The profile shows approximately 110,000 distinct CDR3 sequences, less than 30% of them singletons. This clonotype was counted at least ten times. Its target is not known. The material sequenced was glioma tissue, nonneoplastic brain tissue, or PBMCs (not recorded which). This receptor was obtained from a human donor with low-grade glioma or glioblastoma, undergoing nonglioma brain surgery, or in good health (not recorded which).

The CDR3: CASSPRGNQPQHF. As DNA, the CDR3 is TGTGCCAGCTCACCACGGGGAAATCAGCCCCAGCATTTT. The rearrangement joins TRBV18 to TRBJ1-5; D unclear. V lost 1 base, J lost 4 bases, and 5 bases lay in between. This CDR3 is built from 13 residues. Germline CDR1 KGHSH, CDR2 LQKENI.